The 23 T cell receptor beta chains listed next were all sequenced from one sample in a study of T cells in Graves' hyperthyroidism and ophthalmopathy. RNA transcripts provided the source from which TCR beta CDR3 regions were amplified. The TCR CDR3 was amplified in a first-round RT-PCR using the HTBI primer set. TCRdb itself ran the multiplex PCR reads through MiXCR, one entry per CDR3 protein. The sample has under 550,000 distinct CDR3 sequences; approximately 20% are singletons. The sequencing sample was made of blood. The receptors were gathered from a man in his forties with Graves' ophthalmopathy.

This clonotype was seen a few times. The chain combines TRBV11-2 with TRBJ1-6; TRBD1 aligns across 7 bases. The CDR3 is made up of 15 amino acids. Germline V gene sequence: CDR1 SGHAT, CDR2 FQNNGV. Trimming at V came to 4 bases and at J to 3 bases, leaving 3 bases not matched to a gene. Here the CDR3 DNA reads TGTGCCAGCAGCTCCGGGACAGACTATAATTCACCCCTCCACTTT. Protein: CASSSGTDYNSPLHF.

This clonotype is a singleton in its sample. CDR3 protein: CAINRGGSTYEQYF. Written as DNA, the CDR3 is TGTGCCATCAACCGGGGGGGCTCAACCTACGAGCAGTACTTC. This sequence joins TRBV10-3 and TRBJ2-7; 8 positions match TRBD2. The CDR3 totals 14 residues. The germline V gene has CDR1 ENHRY and CDR2 SYGVKD. V lost 7 bases to trimming and J lost 2 bases; unmatched junction nucleotides: 7.

This clonotype was observed a handful of times. The rearrangement uses TRBV4-3 and TRBJ2-3; 8 nucleotides agree with TRBD2. The CDR3 sequence is 15 residues long. The J segment lost 6 bases and the V segment lost 0 bases, leaving 5 bases of the junction unmatched. Germline V gives CDR1 LGHNA, CDR2 YSLEER. CDR3 sequence reads: CASSQDLASGDTQYF. CDR3 DNA: TGCGCCAGCAGCCAAGATCTCGCTAGCGGGGATACGCAGTATTTT.

Remarks on this clonotype: Being one base from a much bigger clone, this may be a read error. The chain combines TRBV30 with TRBJ2-2, with 7 nucleotides matching TRBD2. The CDR3 has 15 amino acids. Germline V CDR1 and CDR2: GTSNPN, SVGIG (reference sequence). J gave up 7 bases and V 2 bases, and 10 bases lay outside the gene matches. The CDR3 protein is CAWSSPAGLIGELFF. The CDR3 DNA follows: TGTGCCTGGAGTAGTCCAGCGGGATTGATCGGGGAGCTGTTTTTT.

At least ten counts were recorded for this clonotype. This chain joins TRBV6-1 and TRBJ2-7; D gene unclear. V was clipped by 6 bases and J by 3 bases, with 3 bases between them. In germline, CDR1 is MNHNS, CDR2 SASEGT. The CDR3 length is 10 residues. The CDR3 coding sequence is TGTGCCAGCAGCCTCTACGAGCAGTACTTC. This translates into CASSLYEQYF.

The chain couples TRBV7-9 to TRBJ2-1; 7 bases agree with TRBD1. Trimming at V came to 5 bases and at J to 7 bases, leaving 8 bases not matched to a gene. The CDR3 covers 14 residues. In germline, CDR1 is SEHNR, CDR2 FQNEAQ (reference sequence). CDR3 loop: CASSPRQGKNEQFF. DNA of the CDR3: TGTGCCAGCAGCCCCCGACAGGGCAAGAATGAGCAGTTCTTC.

The rearrangement links TRBV10-3 to TRBJ2-7; the D is unclear. CDR1 and CDR2 from the germline V gene are ENHRY and SYGVKD. Trimming shortened V by 4 bases and J by 4 bases, and 11 bases separated the two germline ends. CDR3 size: 13 residues. CDR3 bases: TGTGCCATCAGTGGAAGGGCAGGTTACGAGCAGTACTTC. This gives the protein CAISGRAGYEQYF.

In the case of this clonotype: Because the CDR3's place on the DNA is in doubt, the DNA is left out and the CDR3 is given as listed by TCRdb. V is TRBV2 and J is TRBJ2-6. The germline V gene encodes CDR1 SNHLY and CDR2 FYNNEI. The CDR3 contains 18 residues when both ends are counted. The CDR3 loop is CASSEGPLWGTGANVPTF.

The V call is TRBV7-9, the J call TRBJ2-7; 12 bases align to TRBD2. The CDR3 runs 15 residues. Germline CDR1 and CDR2: SEHNR and FQNEAQ (reference sequence). Trimming removed 4 bases from V and 6 bases from J; junction bases left unmatched: 7. CDR3 DNA sequence: TGTGCCAGCAGCTACCCAACTAGCGGGAGGAGCGAGCAGTACTTC. Residues: CASSYPTSGRSEQYF.

The DNA for the CDR3 is TGTGCCAGCAGTTTAGATCTGGGGGGACAGGGGTTCAATGAGCAGTTCTTC. Encoded protein: CASSLDLGGQGFNEQFF. The chain combines TRBV12-3 or TRBV12-4 with TRBJ2-1; 10 bases are a match to TRBD1. The V and J ends lost 1 base and 6 bases, in that order; junction bases with no gene match: 9. The CDR3 contains 17 residues.

This clonotype was observed a handful of times. V is TRBV20-1 and J is TRBJ1-1; perhaps TRBD1 as D (6 bases). V was clipped by 3 bases and J by 2 bases, with 10 bases between them. Germline V gives CDR1 DFQATT, CDR2 SNEGSKA (reference sequence). The CDR3 is made up of 13 amino acids. The CDR3 is CSASGGANTEAFF. DNA for the CDR3: TGCAGTGCTAGCGGGGGGGCTAACACTGAAGCTTTCTTT.

Of note for this clonotype: This may be a read error, as it is one base from a much larger clone. The rearrangement links TRBV6-1 to TRBJ1-1; D is uncertain. Trimming cost V 8 bases and J 1 base, with 5 bases left between them. There are 11 residues in the CDR3. Germline values: CDR1 MNHNS, CDR2 SASEGT. CDR3 protein: CASYRNTEAFF. The DNA of the CDR3 is TGTGCCAGCTACAGGAACACTGAAGCTTTCTTT.

This chain uses TRBV7-8 with TRBJ2-2, with TRBD2 matching over 11 bases. This CDR3 comprises 18 residues. V shed 3 bases, J shed 6 bases, and the junction held 12 bases outside the gene matches. CDR1 is SGHVS and CDR2 is FQNEAQ in the germline V gene. The CDR3 reads CASSFRLSSGRGSGELFF. DNA of the CDR3: TGTGCCAGCAGCTTCCGCCTGAGTAGCGGGAGGGGTTCCGGGGAGCTGTTTTTT.

The genes are TRBV18 and TRBJ1-2; D gene unclear. In germline, CDR1 is KGHSH, CDR2 LQKENI. The CDR3 totals 14 residues. The ends were cut back, 5 bases at V and 6 bases at J, with 16 bases in the middle. The CDR3 spells CASSGEDGGNGYTF. The CDR3 bases are TGTGCCAGCTCAGGGGAGGATGGCGGAAATGGCTACACCTTC.

Only a few counts were recorded for this clonotype. In nucleotides, the CDR3 is TGCGCCACCAGTAGCGGAACCTCCTCAGATACGCAGTATTTT. The encoded protein is CATSSGTSSDTQYF. V usage is TRBV5-1 and J usage is TRBJ2-3; a weak D match, TRBD2 (6 bases). V gave up 9 bases and J gave up 4 bases, with 18 bases separating them. Germline V CDR1 and CDR2: SGHRS, YFSETQ. The CDR3 spans 14 residues.

The chain is built from TRBV7-2 and TRBJ1-4; D ambiguous. V shed 1 base and J shed 5 bases, with 11 bases lying between them. Germline V lookup: CDR1 SGHTA, CDR2 FQGNSA. The CDR3 has 15 residues. CDR3 sequence reads: CASSLVFGGNEKLFF. CDR3 sequence (DNA): TGTGCCAGCAGCTTAGTTTTTGGCGGAAATGAAAAACTGTTTTTT.

This clonotype showed up just a few times. The chain links TRBV2 to TRBJ2-2; D call uncertain. V was cut by 8 bases and J by 1 base, with 8 bases left in between. Germline-derived CDR1 and CDR2 are SNHLY and FYNNEI. This CDR3 comprises 13 residues. The CDR3: CASRQLNTGELFF. The CDR3 DNA reads TGTGCCAGCCGCCAGCTGAACACCGGGGAGCTGTTTTTT.

Many counts were recorded for this clonotype. This sequence joins TRBV7-2 and TRBJ2-7, with D unclear. The germline CDR1 and CDR2 sequences are SGHTA and FQGNSA. Trimming stripped 3 bases from V and 2 bases from J, with 8 bases between. This CDR3 contains 13 residues. DNA for the CDR3: TGTGCCAGCAGCTTCCACCTTACCTACGAGCAGTACTTC. Encoded protein: CASSFHLTYEQYF.

This clonotype was recorded many times. V usage is TRBV3-1 and J usage is TRBJ1-2; tentative D call: TRBD1 (5 bases). Between the trimmed V and J ends, which lost 3 bases and 8 bases, there was a span of 10 bases. The CDR3 runs 12 residues. From germline, CDR1 is LGHDT and CDR2 YNNKEL (reference sequence). The CDR3 protein is CASSHGRGGYTF. The CDR3 DNA reads as TGTGCCAGCAGCCACGGACGGGGCGGCTACACCTTC.

In its sample, this clonotype was seen many times. The J gene is TRBJ1-5, the V gene TRBV7-2; possible D gene TRBD1, 6 bases. CDR1 is SGHTA, CDR2 FQGNSA, per germline. V lost 1 base and J lost 2, with 9 bases in between. This CDR3 is 15 amino acids long. The CDR3 bases are TGTGCCAGCAGCTTAGGGGGGACACGCAATCAGCCCCAGCATTTT. This codes for CASSLGGTRNQPQHF. The full variable domain, its missing parts supplied by reference TRBV7-2 and TRBJ1-5, is GAGVSQSPSNKVTEKGKDVELRCDPISGHTALYWYRQSLGQGLEFLIYFQGNSAPDKSGLPSDRFSAERTGGSVSTLTIQRTQQEDSAVYLCASSLGGTRNQPQHFGDGTRLSIL.

A note on this clonotype: This may be a read error, as it is one base from a much larger clone. The chain employs TRBV6-5 and TRBJ2-1, with 7 bases that match TRBD1. Judging by the DNA end, TRBJ2-7 fits better; the J call may be wrong. CDR1 and CDR2 from the germline V gene are MNHEY and SVGAGI. CDR3 length: 16 residues. The CDR3 region has the DNA TGTGCCAGCAGTTGGACAACAGGGGTGGGGAACAATGAGCAGTACTTC. Translated: CASSWTTGVGNNEQYF.

This clonotype occurred a few times. The chain links TRBV11-2 to TRBJ2-7, with D unclear. This CDR3 region has 13 residues. Trimming removed 0 bases from V and 3 bases from J, with 6 bases in between. Germline V gene sequence: CDR1 SGHAT, CDR2 FQNNGV. The CDR3 region is CASSLDRLYEQYF. The CDR3 nucleotides read TGTGCCAGCAGCTTAGACAGGCTCTACGAGCAGTACTTC. The complete variable domain, with remaining parts taken from reference TRBV11-2 and TRBJ2-7, reads EAGVAQSPRYKIIEKRQSVAFWCNPISGHATLYWYQQILGQGPKLLIQFQNNGVVDDSQLPKDRFSAERLKGVDSTLKIQPAKLEDSAVYLCASSLDRLYEQYFGPGTRLTVT.

In its sample, this clonotype was seen many times. This chain connects TRBV5-1 to TRBJ2-2; D perhaps matches TRBD2 (5 bases). Germline V CDR1 and CDR2: SGHRS, YFSETQ. V was pared by 9 bases and J by 5 bases, with 17 bases between. There are 14 residues in the CDR3. CDR3 protein: CATKEVSGTGELFF. CDR3 bases: TGCGCCACCAAGGAGGTTTCGGGGACCGGGGAGCTGTTTTTT. The full variable domain, with the rest looked up from reference TRBV5-1 and TRBJ2-2, is KAGVTQTPRYLIKTRGQQVTLSCSPISGHRSVSWYQQTPGQGLQFLFEYFSETQRNKGNFPGRFSGRQFSNSRSEMNVSTLELGDSALYLCATKEVSGTGELFFGEGSRLTVL.